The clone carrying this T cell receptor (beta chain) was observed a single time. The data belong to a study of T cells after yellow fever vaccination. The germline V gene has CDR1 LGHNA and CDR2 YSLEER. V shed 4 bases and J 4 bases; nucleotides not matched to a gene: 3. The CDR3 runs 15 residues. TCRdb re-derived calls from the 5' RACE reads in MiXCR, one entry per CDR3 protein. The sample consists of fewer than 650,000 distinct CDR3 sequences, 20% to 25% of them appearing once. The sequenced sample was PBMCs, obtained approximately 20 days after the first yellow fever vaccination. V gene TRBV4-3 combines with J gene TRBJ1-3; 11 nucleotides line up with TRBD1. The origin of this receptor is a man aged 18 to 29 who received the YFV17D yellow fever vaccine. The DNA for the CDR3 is TGCGCCAGCAGCCTGGGACAGGGGGAGGGAAACACCATATATTTT. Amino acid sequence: CASSLGQGEGNTIYF.